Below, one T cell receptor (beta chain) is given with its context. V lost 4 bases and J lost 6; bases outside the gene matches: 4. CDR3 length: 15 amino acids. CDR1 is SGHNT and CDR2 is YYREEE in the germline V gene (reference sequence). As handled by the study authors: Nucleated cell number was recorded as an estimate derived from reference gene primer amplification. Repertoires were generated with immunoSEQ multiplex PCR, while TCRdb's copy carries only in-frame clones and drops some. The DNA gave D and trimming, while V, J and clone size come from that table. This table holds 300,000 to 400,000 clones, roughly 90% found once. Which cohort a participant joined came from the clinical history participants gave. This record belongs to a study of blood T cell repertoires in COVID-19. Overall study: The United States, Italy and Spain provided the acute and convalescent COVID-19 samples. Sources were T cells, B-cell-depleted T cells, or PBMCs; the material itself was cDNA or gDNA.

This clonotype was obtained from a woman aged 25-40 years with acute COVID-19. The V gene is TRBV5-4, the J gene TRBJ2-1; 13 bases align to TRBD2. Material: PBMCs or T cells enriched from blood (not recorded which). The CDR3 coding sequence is TGTGCCAGCAGCCCTGGACTAGCGGGGGTCAATGAGCAGTTCTTC. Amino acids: CASSPGLAGVNEQFF.